This T cell receptor (beta chain) was sequenced during a study of cytomegalovirus exposure and HLA in healthy donors. There are many counts of this clone. Its antigen is not known. The sample has other DNA sequences that encode this CDR3 too. The CDR3 is 14 amino acids. V shed 6 bases, J shed 5 bases, and the junction held 9 bases outside the gene matches. CDR1 is LNHDA and CDR2 is SQIVND in the germline V gene (reference sequence). Broader study findings: Common viral pathogens (according to a later analysis) appeared linked to several of the most significant clusters.

Researchers ran the PCR with 60 Vbeta and 13 Jbeta primers. Measured with immunoSEQ multiplex PCR; TCRdb has only the in-frame clones, and not every one. Of some 140,000 clones listed, around 77% are singletons. This TCR was sampled from a man between 18 and 35 years old in good health and CMV-seronegative. The V call is TRBV19, the J call TRBJ1-1; 7 bases align to TRBD1. The sample taken for sequencing was PBMCs. For the CDR3, the DNA is TGTGCCAGTAGCGATCGACAGGGCTCGACTGAAGCTTTCTTT. Its protein is CASSDRQGSTEAFF.